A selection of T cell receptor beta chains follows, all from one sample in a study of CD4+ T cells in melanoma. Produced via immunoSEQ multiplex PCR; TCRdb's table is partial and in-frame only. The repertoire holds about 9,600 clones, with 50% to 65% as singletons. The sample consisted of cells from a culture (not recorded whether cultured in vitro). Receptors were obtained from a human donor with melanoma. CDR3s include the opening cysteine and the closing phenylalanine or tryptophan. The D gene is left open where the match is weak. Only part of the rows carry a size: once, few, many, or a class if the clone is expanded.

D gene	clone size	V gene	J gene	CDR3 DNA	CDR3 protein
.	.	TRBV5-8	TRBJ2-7	TGTGCCAGCAGCTTGGCCGTACGGGTCGACTTC	CASSLAVRVDF
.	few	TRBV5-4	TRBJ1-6	TGTGCCAGCAGCTTAATTAGTTCTAATTCACCCCTCCACTTT	CASSLISSNSPLHF
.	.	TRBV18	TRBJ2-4	TGTGCCAGCTCACCAGGCGGTCTGGGGGCGCTTGAAAACATTCAGTACTTC	CASSPGGLGALENIQYF
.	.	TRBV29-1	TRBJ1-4	TGCAGCGTTGATTTGAGTGGTGATGAAAAACTGTTTTTT	CSVDLSGDEKLFF
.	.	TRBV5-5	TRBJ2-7	TGTGCCAGCAGCCACCCAGGGTTGCCTTACGAGCAGTACTTC	CASSHPGLPYEQYF
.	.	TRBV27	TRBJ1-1	TGTGCCAGCAGTTTAAGGGCAGCTAACACTGAAGCTTTCTTT	CASSLRAANTEAFF
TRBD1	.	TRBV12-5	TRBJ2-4	TGTGCTAGTGGCTCGGGACAGGGAGAGAACATTCAGTACTTC	CASGSGQGENIQYF
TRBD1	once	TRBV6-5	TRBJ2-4	TGTGCCAGCAGACAGGGGCTCGCCAAAAACATTCAGTACTTC	CASRQGLAKNIQYF
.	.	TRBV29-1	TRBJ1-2	TGCAGCGTCTTGAAGGGCCAGAACTATGGCTACACCTTC	CSVLKGQNYGYTF
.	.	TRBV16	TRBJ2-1	TGTGCCAGCAGCCACTTGACAGCGCTCAATGAGCAGTTCTTC	CASSHLTALNEQFF
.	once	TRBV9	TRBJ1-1	TGTGCCAGCAGCGAAAATCGGGATACGTGGAACACTGAAGCTTTCTTT	CASSENRDTWNTEAFF
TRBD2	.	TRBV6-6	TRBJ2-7	TGTGCCAGCAGTCCGACTAGCGGGGGGTTATACGAGCAGTACTTC	CASSPTSGGLYEQYF
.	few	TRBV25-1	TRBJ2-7	TGTGCCAGCACCTCATTGGGGGATTATAGCAACGAGCAGTACTTC	CASTSLGDYSNEQYF